These 16 T cell receptor beta chains were all obtained from the same sample, sequenced in a study of CD8 T cells in ankylosing spondylitis. Whole-study findings and limits: A TCR beta motif made of eight highly homologous variants seemed typical of ankylosing spondylitis blood.

Each CDR3 protein is one row after TCRdb ran MiXCR on the 5' RACE reads. Of 200,000 to 250,000 distinct CDR3 sequences listed, approximately 20% are singletons. Antigens of these TCRs are unknown. The sequencing input was blood, either unsorted or a sorted T cell fraction (not recorded which). The receptors were sampled from a male donor with ankylosing spondylitis.

The chain combines TRBV9 with TRBJ2-3, with TRBD1 as a possible D gene (5 bases). Germline CDR1 is SGDLS and CDR2 is YYNGEE. There are 17 residues in the CDR3. V gave up 4 bases and J gave up 2 bases, with 20 bases separating them. The CDR3 sequence: CASSLQPGLYLTDTQYF. CDR3 coding DNA: TGTGCCAGCAGCCTCCAACCAGGGCTATACCTCACAGATACGCAGTATTTT.

This chain connects TRBV7-8 to TRBJ2-1, with 10 bases that match TRBD2. Unmatched junction bases numbered 7, after V lost 6 bases and J lost 14 bases. The CDR3 extends over 12 amino acids. CDR1 and CDR2 (germline): SGHVS, FQNEAQ. The CDR3 loop reads CASSPTSGVEFF. CDR3 nucleotides: TGTGCCAGCAGTCCTACTAGCGGGGTAGAGTTCTTC. The full variable domain, in which reference TRBV7-8 and TRBJ2-1 provide the parts outside the CDR3, is GAGVSQSPRYKVAKRGQDVALRCDPISGHVSLFWYQQALGQGPEFLTYFQNEAQLDKSGLPSDRFFAERPEGSVSTLKIQRTQQEDSAVYLCASSPTSGVEFFGPGTRLTVL.

The sample holds one count of this clonotype. The chain is built from TRBV11-2 and TRBJ1-2; D is possibly TRBD1 (5 bases). V lost 5 bases, J lost 5 bases, and 12 bases lay in between. This CDR3 has 13 amino acids. The germline V gene encodes CDR1 SGHAT and CDR2 FQNNGV. CDR3 protein: CASSPCAGYGYTF. CDR3 DNA sequence: TGTGCCAGCAGCCCCTGTGCAGGGTATGGCTACACCTTC.

The chain uses TRBV19 and TRBJ2-7, with D unclear. The germline V gene encodes CDR1 LNHDA and CDR2 SQIVND (reference sequence). This CDR3 comprises 12 residues. Between the trimmed V and J ends, which lost 4 bases and 6 bases, there was a span of 10 bases. CDR3 DNA sequence: TGTGCCAGTAGTACGATGGGCAGCGAGCAGTACTTC. Its protein is CASSTMGSEQYF.

V and J are TRBV6-5 and TRBJ1-2; the D gene is possibly TRBD1 (5 bases). The CDR3 runs 13 residues. The germline V and J ends were trimmed by 4 bases and 8 bases, with 14 bases remaining between them. Germline CDR1 is MNHEY and CDR2 is SVGAGI. CDR3 sequence: CASSLTEFYGYTF. Here the CDR3 DNA reads TGTGCCAGCAGTTTGACAGAATTCTACGGCTACACCTTC.

V usage is TRBV5-5 and J usage is TRBJ2-5; D may be TRBD1 (6 bases). The CDR3 length is 17 residues. V was pared by 4 bases and J by 7 bases, with 26 bases between. Per the germline V gene, CDR1 is SGHKS and CDR2 is YYEKEE (reference sequence). The CDR3 DNA follows: TGTGCCAGCAGCCCTAACCATTGGGACACCCCCTCGGGGACCCAGTACTTC. Its translation is CASSPNHWDTPSGTQYF.

This rearrangement joins TRBV19 to TRBJ1-5, with D possibly being TRBD1 (6 bases). V was trimmed by 9 bases and J by 0 bases, leaving 12 bases between them. CDR1 is LNHDA and CDR2 is SQIVND in the germline V gene (reference sequence). The CDR3 covers 14 residues. CDR3 region: CASGGGNSNQPQHF. DNA of the CDR3: TGTGCCAGCGGAGGGGGGAATAGCAATCAGCCCCAGCATTTT.

V usage is TRBV27 and J usage is TRBJ2-6; D not certain. The V gene's germline CDR1 is MNHEY and CDR2 SMNVEV (reference sequence). V was pared by 5 bases and J by 0 bases, with 14 bases between. The CDR3 spans 17 residues. The CDR3 sequence: CASSPVGPSSGANVLTF. The CDR3 nucleotides are TGTGCCAGCAGTCCCGTGGGCCCGAGCTCTGGGGCCAACGTCCTGACTTTC.

This clonotype occurred a few times. The rearrangement links TRBV27 to TRBJ2-1; 8 nucleotides align to TRBD2. With 5 bases clipped from V and 6 bases from J, the junction kept 12 bases outside the gene matches. Germline values: CDR1 MNHEY, CDR2 SMNVEV (reference sequence). There are 16 residues in the CDR3. CDR3 DNA sequence: TGTGCCAGCAGTCCCTCGGGGGGGCTCCCAGCCAATGAGCAGTTCTTC. Translating gives CASSPSGGLPANEQFF.

This clonotype was seen a few times. This chain uses TRBV4-1 with TRBJ2-7; TRBD1 matches 8 bases. CDR1 is MGHRA and CDR2 is YSYEKL in the germline V gene. V dropped 1 base and J dropped 2; count of bases not matched to a gene: 4. The CDR3 sequence is 15 residues long. DNA of the CDR3: TGCGCCAGCAGCCAAGGACAGGGGATTACCTACGAGCAGTACTTC. This translates into CASSQGQGITYEQYF.

This clonotype was found a few times. V usage is TRBV3-1 and J usage is TRBJ1-2, with 8 bases fitting TRBD1. The CDR3 is made up of 17 amino acids. Trimming took 1 base from V and 2 from J; bases not matched to a gene: 9. Germline loops: CDR1 LGHDT, CDR2 YNNKEL (reference sequence). The DNA for the CDR3 is TGTGCCAGCAGCCAAGGCCCGACAGGGGAGGCCAACTATGGCTACACCTTC. It translates to CASSQGPTGEANYGYTF. Full variable domain (remainder filled in from reference TRBV3-1 and TRBJ1-2): DTAVSQTPKYLVTQMGNDKSIKCEQNLGHDTMYWYKQDSKKFLKIMFSYNNKELIINETVPNRFSPKSPDKAHLNLHINSLELGDSAVYFCASSQGPTGEANYGYTFGSGTRLTVV.

The chain employs TRBV12-3 or TRBV12-4 and TRBJ1-5; 9 bases match TRBD1. The CDR3 totals 14 residues. V was clipped by 4 bases and J by 6 bases; unmatched bases: 4. The DNA for the CDR3 is TGTGCCAGCAGTTGGACAGGGGCAAGTCAGCCCCAGCATTTT. It yields the protein CASSWTGASQPQHF.

The chain employs TRBV4-1 and TRBJ2-3, with D perhaps matching TRBD2 (6 bases). V dropped 1 base and J dropped 1 base, with 12 bases sitting between them. CDR3 size: 16 residues. Germline V gene data show CDR1 as MGHRA and CDR2 as YSYEKL. DNA for the CDR3: TGCGCCAGCAGCCAAGCCGTAGCGGCACGCACAGATACGCAGTATTTT. Amino acid sequence: CASSQAVAARTDTQYF.

This clonotype was seen more than once but under ten times. The chain joins TRBV7-3 to TRBJ1-1; D uncertain. V was pared by 3 bases and J by 2 bases, with 10 bases between. The CDR3 is made up of 14 amino acids. Looked up from germline, CDR1 is SGHTA and CDR2 is FQGTGA. CDR3 nucleotides: TGTGCCAGCAGCTTCCCCAGCGCCAACACTGAAGCTTTCTTT. Its protein is CASSFPSANTEAFF.

The chain has TRBV28 and TRBJ1-4; D is possibly TRBD1 (6 bases). The germline CDR1 and CDR2 sequences are MDHEN and SYDVKM. This CDR3 spans 16 amino acids. The V gene lost 6 bases and the J gene lost 5 bases, with 19 bases spanning the gap. The CDR3 region is CASSPTPGHQNEKLFF. The CDR3 DNA sequence: TGTGCCAGCAGCCCTACTCCGGGACACCAGAATGAAAAACTGTTTTTT.

The V gene is TRBV7-9, the J gene TRBJ1-5, with a weak D call TRBD1 (6 bases). Germline V gene lookup returns CDR1 SEHNR and CDR2 FQNEAQ (reference sequence). The V end was cut by 3 bases, the J end by 7 bases, with 13 bases between. This CDR3 region has 14 residues. The CDR3: CASSFPGVEQPQHF. Here the CDR3 DNA reads TGTGCCAGCAGCTTCCCAGGGGTCGAACAGCCCCAGCATTTT.